The 27 T cell receptor beta chains below were found in one sample sequenced in a study of regulatory T cells in long-lasting Graves disease. Arm-PCR of CDR3 regions and iRepertoire HTBI primers were used to build TCR beta libraries. MiXCR was run by TCRdb on the multiplex PCR reads, yielding one entry per CDR3 protein. The sample records 400,000 to 450,000 distinct CDR3 sequences, about a sixth being singletons. The time point: newly diagnosed GD, antithyroid drugs for less than 3 months. From PBMCs, RNA was extracted and then used to make the TCR library. These same records also appear under a second study, on T cells in Graves' hyperthyroidism and ophthalmopathy.

Sequenced material: peripheral blood mononuclear cells (PBMCs), taken at new diagnosis, from a patient treated with antithyroid drugs. The source is a woman in her 30s with Graves disease.

This clonotype was seen many times. The V and J genes are TRBV7-2 and TRBJ2-3, with a weak D call TRBD2 (5 bases). The V end lost 5 bases, the J end lost 8 bases, and 14 bases lay between the germline ends. The CDR3 sequence is 13 residues long. Germline V gene lookup returns CDR1 SGHTA and CDR2 FQGNSA. This CDR3 reads CASSRSVAGTQYF. The CDR3 DNA sequence: TGTGCCAGCAGCCGATCAGTTGCGGGTACGCAGTATTTT. The full variable domain, its missing parts supplied by reference TRBV7-2 and TRBJ2-3, is GAGVSQSPSNKVTEKGKDVELRCDPISGHTALYWYRQSLGQGLEFLIYFQGNSAPDKSGLPSDRFSAERTGGSVSTLTIQRTQQEDSAVYLCASSRSVAGTQYFGPGTRLTVL.

Many counts were recorded for this clonotype. The chain is built from TRBV11-2 and TRBJ1-1; tentative D call: TRBD1 (6 bases). CDR1 is SGHAT and CDR2 is FQNNGV in the germline V gene. The ends were cut back, 3 bases at V and 1 base at J, with 9 bases in the middle. The CDR3 spans 14 residues. The CDR3: CASSFRGPNTEAFF. The CDR3 nucleotides are TGTGCCAGCAGCTTCAGGGGCCCGAACACTGAAGCTTTCTTT.

This chain links TRBV24-1 with TRBJ2-5; maybe TRBD2 (6 bases). Trimming stripped 3 bases from V and 5 bases from J, with 15 bases between. The CDR3 totals 15 residues. Germline CDR1 reads KGHDR; CDR2 reads SFDVKD. CDR3 DNA: TGTGCCACCAGTGATCCCGGGACTCCTGGGGAGACCCAGTACTTC. Amino acids: CATSDPGTPGETQYF.

Ten or more counts support this clonotype. V gene TRBV5-1 combines with J gene TRBJ2-1; no clear D gene. The CDR3 spans 14 residues. Germline CDR1 reads SGHRS; CDR2 reads YFSETQ. V lost 0 bases, J lost 7 bases, and 11 bases lay in between. CDR3 DNA: TGCGCCAGCAGCTTGGTGTCTACGAGAAATGAGCAGTTCTTC. Protein product: CASSLVSTRNEQFF. Variable domain in full (rest from reference TRBV5-1 and TRBJ2-1): KAGVTQTPRYLIKTRGQQVTLSCSPISGHRSVSWYQQTPGQGLQFLFEYFSETQRNKGNFPGRFSGRQFSNSRSEMNVSTLELGDSALYLCASSLVSTRNEQFFGPGTRLTVL.

This clonotype came up many times. The rearrangement uses TRBV10-3 and TRBJ2-7; the match to TRBD2 covers 7 bases. J was trimmed by 0 bases and V by 0 bases; bases with no gene match: 5. The CDR3 loop spans 16 amino acids. CDR1 ENHRY and CDR2 SYGVKD come from the germline V gene. Here the CDR3 DNA reads TGTGCCATCAGTGAGTCGGGGCTAGCGGACTCCTACGAGCAGTACTTC. This sequence encodes CAISESGLADSYEQYF.

This clonotype has just one count. The germline gene is not matched at one end of the junction; a read error may be the cause. The gene calls are TRBV18 and TRBJ2-1; 14 bases are shared with TRBD2. CDR1 and CDR2 from the germline V gene are KGHSH and LQKENI. This CDR3 is 19 amino acids long. CDR3 protein: CASSPFGLAGGPRGDDQFF. In DNA form, the CDR3 reads TGTGCCAGCTCACCTTTTGGACTAGCGGGAGGCCCTAGGGGGGATGACCAGTTCTTC.

The chain joins TRBV29-1 to TRBJ2-2; 10 bases line up with TRBD2. The V and J ends lost 8 bases and 2 bases, in that order; junction bases with no gene match: 8. This CDR3 has 15 amino acids. Per the germline V gene, CDR1 is SQVTM and CDR2 is ANQGSEA. The CDR3 region has the DNA TGCAGCCCATGGACTAGCGGAATCAACACCGGGGAGCTGTTTTTT. As protein: CSPWTSGINTGELFF.

This clonotype was seen repeatedly, ten times or more. The rearrangement uses TRBV7-9 and TRBJ1-2; D is uncertain. Germline V gene data show CDR1 as SEHNR and CDR2 as FQNEAQ (reference sequence). CDR3 length: 12 residues. Trimming stripped 4 bases from V and 4 bases from J, with 7 bases between. The CDR3 protein is CASSSRGYGYTF. As DNA, the CDR3 is TGTGCCAGCAGCTCCCGAGGCTATGGCTACACCTTC.

This clonotype was counted ten times or more. This chain uses TRBV7-2 with TRBJ2-1; D might be TRBD2 (6 bases). Between the trimmed V and J ends, which lost 5 bases and 0 bases, there was a span of 20 bases. The CDR3 is 18 amino acids. Germline assignment: CDR1 SGHTA and CDR2 FQGNSA. CDR3 protein: CASSDTSSGFSSYNEQFF. The CDR3 DNA reads as TGTGCCAGCAGCGACACCTCCAGCGGGTTCAGCTCCTACAATGAGCAGTTCTTC.

This chain connects TRBV12-3 or TRBV12-4 to TRBJ2-2; D is unclear. The CDR3 spans 15 residues. The V and J ends lost 2 bases and 6 bases respectively, with 13 bases between them. CDR3 sequence: CASSLSGSGPGELFF. DNA for the CDR3: TGTGCCAGCAGTTTAAGTGGGTCCGGGCCCGGGGAGCTGTTTTTT.

The chain carries TRBV5-1 and TRBJ2-1, with TRBD2 identical over 10 bases. The germline CDR1 and CDR2 sequences are SGHRS and YFSETQ. The CDR3 extends over 15 amino acids. V was pared by 0 bases and J by 8 bases, with 5 bases of the junction left unmatched. In DNA form, the CDR3 reads TGCGCCAGCAGCTTGGCCCTAGCGGGAGCGGATGAGCAGTTCTTC. This sequence encodes CASSLALAGADEQFF. Full variable domain (outside the CDR3, taken from reference TRBV5-1 and TRBJ2-1): KAGVTQTPRYLIKTRGQQVTLSCSPISGHRSVSWYQQTPGQGLQFLFEYFSETQRNKGNFPGRFSGRQFSNSRSEMNVSTLELGDSALYLCASSLALAGADEQFFGPGTRLTVL.

This clonotype was counted only a few times. This chain joins TRBV28 and TRBJ1-5; TRBD1 is a possible D gene (5 bases). The CDR3 spans 14 residues. Trimming removed 6 bases from V and 6 bases from J, with 15 bases in between. The germline gives CDR1 MDHEN, CDR2 SYDVKM. DNA of the CDR3: TGTGCCAGCAGCTCTGACAGTCTGCTTCAGCCCCAGCATTTT. It is translated as CASSSDSLLQPQHF.

This clonotype has ten or more counts. J is TRBJ2-3 and V is TRBV6-5, with unresolved D. Germline V gene sequence: CDR1 MNHEY, CDR2 SVGAGI. Between the trimmed V and J ends, which lost 0 bases and 3 bases, there was a span of 13 bases. CDR3 length: 16 residues. Here the CDR3 reads CASSYSWATPTDTQYF. The CDR3 bases are TGTGCCAGCAGTTACTCATGGGCGACGCCTACAGATACGCAGTATTTT.

This clonotype appeared many times. The chain couples TRBV2 to TRBJ2-3; TRBD2 matches at 9 bases. V shed 8 bases, J shed 8 bases, and the junction held 11 bases outside the gene matches. The CDR3 runs 14 residues. The germline V gene has CDR1 SNHLY and CDR2 FYNNEI. CDR3 amino acids: CASLREGPTTTQYF. The CDR3 DNA is TGTGCCAGCTTGCGGGAGGGCCCGACTACTACGCAGTATTTT. The full variable domain, its missing parts supplied by reference TRBV2 and TRBJ2-3, is EPEVTQTPSHQVTQMGQEVILRCVPISNHLYFYWYRQILGQKVEFLVSFYNNEISEKSEIFDDQFSVERPDGSNFTLKIRSTKLEDSAMYFCASLREGPTTTQYFGPGTRLTVL.

This clonotype was seen a few times. V gene TRBV7-9 combines with J gene TRBJ2-3; D is undetermined. With 3 bases removed from V and 0 bases from J, the gap between germline ends came to 13 bases. This CDR3 has 16 amino acids. Germline V gene data show CDR1 as SEHNR and CDR2 as FQNEAQ (reference sequence). For the CDR3, the DNA is TGTGCCAGCAGCTTCCTGACGTGGTATAGCACAGATACGCAGTATTTT. Translated: CASSFLTWYSTDTQYF.

In its sample, this clonotype was seen many times. The chain joins TRBV20-1 to TRBJ2-7; D possibly corresponds to TRBD1 (6 bases). Per the germline V gene, CDR1 is DFQATT and CDR2 is SNEGSKA (reference sequence). The V and J ends lost 6 bases and 0 bases respectively, with 12 bases between them. CDR3 length: 13 residues. CDR3: CSAPDRSSYEQYF. The CDR3 bases are TGCAGTGCCCCGGACAGAAGCTCCTACGAGCAGTACTTC.

This clonotype was observed a handful of times. The chain is built from TRBV7-9 and TRBJ2-7; D is perhaps TRBD2 (6 bases). V was trimmed by 3 bases and J by 4 bases, leaving 16 bases between them. Germline assignment: CDR1 SEHNR and CDR2 FQNEAQ (reference sequence). This CDR3 comprises 15 residues. CDR3 DNA: TGTGCCAGCAGCTTGGTTACGCGCGGGACTTACGAGCAGTACTTC. This translates into CASSLVTRGTYEQYF.

This clonotype was observed at least ten times. This chain connects TRBV5-1 to TRBJ2-7, with D perhaps given as TRBD1 or TRBD2 (5 bases each). V lost 0 bases to trimming and J lost 5 bases, with 21 bases between them. The CDR3 contains 17 residues. Per the germline V gene, CDR1 is SGHRS and CDR2 is YFSETQ. The CDR3: CASSLVWDPRISDEQYF. The CDR3 DNA sequence: TGCGCCAGCAGCTTGGTTTGGGACCCCCGTATTAGCGACGAGCAGTACTTC.

This clonotype was counted at least ten times. The chain employs TRBV20-1 and TRBJ1-2; 9 bases line up with TRBD1. CDR1 and CDR2 (germline): DFQATT, SNEGSKA (reference sequence). J lost 1 base, V lost 3 bases, and 6 bases had no gene match. The CDR3 runs to 15 residues. CDR3 protein: CSASQGQGFNYGYTF. Here the CDR3 DNA reads TGCAGTGCTAGCCAGGGACAGGGCTTTAACTATGGCTACACCTTC.

In nucleotides, the CDR3 is TGCAGTGCTAGGGCCAACAGGGACTACGAGCAGTACTTC. Translating it yields CSARANRDYEQYF. The V and J genes are TRBV20-1 and TRBJ2-7, with D possibly matching TRBD1 (6 bases). From germline, CDR1 is DFQATT and CDR2 SNEGSKA (reference sequence). V gave up 3 bases and J gave up 3 bases, with 12 bases separating them. The CDR3 is 13 amino acids.

Ten or more counts support this clonotype. The chain has TRBV10-2 and TRBJ2-7; D is ambiguous. Germline assignment: CDR1 WSHSY and CDR2 SAAADI. With 7 bases removed from V and 0 bases from J, the gap between germline ends came to 16 bases. This CDR3 has 15 residues. CDR3 DNA sequence: TGCGCCAGCATGATTGGAGCAGCCAGCTCCTACGAGCAGTACTTC. Translation: CASMIGAASSYEQYF.

With regard to this clonotype: No conserved phenylalanine or tryptophan ends this CDR3, so it is likely a read error. V gene TRBV10-3 combines with J gene TRBJ2-7, with 8 bases aligning to TRBD1. The germline V gene encodes CDR1 ENHRY and CDR2 SYGVKD. V shed 6 bases and J 6 bases; nucleotides not matched to a gene: 13. CDR3 length: 15 amino acids. The CDR3 nucleotides read TGTGCCATCAGGGAGACAGGGGCGGGAATTTCCGAGCAGTACCTC. It specifies CAIRETGAGISEQYL.

This clonotype was seen ten or more times. The chain recombines TRBV7-2 with TRBJ1-2; TRBD1 matches 10 bases. This CDR3 spans 15 amino acids. J gave up 7 bases and V 4 bases, and 9 bases lay outside the gene matches. Germline lookup yields CDR1 SGHTA and CDR2 FQGNSA. CDR3 loop: CASSSTGTGVAGYTF. CDR3 in DNA: TGTGCCAGCAGCTCCACCGGGACAGGGGTTGCTGGCTACACCTTC. The variable domain in full, with the rest retrieved from reference TRBV7-2 and TRBJ1-2, is GAGVSQSPSNKVTEKGKDVELRCDPISGHTALYWYRQSLGQGLEFLIYFQGNSAPDKSGLPSDRFSAERTGGSVSTLTIQRTQQEDSAVYLCASSSTGTGVAGYTFGSGTRLTVV.

This clonotype has a count of ten or more. The chain employs TRBV3-1 and TRBJ1-5; TRBD1 might be the D (5 bases). The germline V gene has CDR1 LGHDT and CDR2 YNNKEL (reference sequence). This CDR3 is 12 amino acids long. The V and J ends lost 0 bases and 9 bases respectively, with 6 bases between them. The CDR3 here is CASSQEGRPQHF. The CDR3 DNA follows: TGTGCCAGCAGCCAAGAGGGGCGGCCCCAGCATTTT. The entire variable domain, with the rest obtained from reference TRBV3-1 and TRBJ1-5, is as follows: DTAVSQTPKYLVTQMGNDKSIKCEQNLGHDTMYWYKQDSKKFLKIMFSYNNKELIINETVPNRFSPKSPDKAHLNLHINSLELGDSAVYFCASSQEGRPQHFGDGTRLSIL.

This clonotype was seen ten or more times. The gene calls are TRBV3-1 and TRBJ2-5; possible D gene TRBD2, 5 bases. V lost 4 bases, J lost 4 bases, and 16 bases lay in between. The CDR3 is 15 residues long. In germline, CDR1 is LGHDT, CDR2 YNNKEL (reference sequence). The CDR3 region has the DNA TGTGCCAGCAGCCGAGCGTCCGGGAATAGAGAGACCCAGTACTTC. This encodes CASSRASGNRETQYF.

The sample holds many counts of this clonotype. An end of the junction differs from the germline gene, which may be a read error. V is TRBV12-3 or TRBV12-4 and J is TRBJ1-1, with unresolved D. The CDR3 is made up of 10 amino acids. The CDR3 here is CASSLAEAFF. As DNA, the CDR3 is TGTGCCAGCAGCTTAGCTGAAGCTTTCTTT.

This clonotype was recorded many times. The J gene is TRBJ1-2, the V gene TRBV18, with 7 bases identical to TRBD1. This CDR3 has 15 amino acids. Germline CDR1 KGHSH, CDR2 LQKENI. Trimming took 6 bases from V and 4 from J; bases not matched to a gene: 11. The CDR3 DNA reads as TGTGCCAGCTCCCCCGACAGGGCTGGCGGCTATGGCTACACCTTC. Its translation is CASSPDRAGGYGYTF.